There are many counts of the clone carrying this TCR beta chain. Its antigen is unknown. These data belong to a study of molecular identifiers for immune sequencing clone quantification. General observations from the study: Highly expanded clone sizes could be underestimated through barcode sharing by identical TCR molecules. Over 99% of effector molecules, but under 1% in naive cells, were held by clones with more than 20 RNA copies.

Previously described methods and listed TCR primers produced bulk TCR libraries. TCRdb reanalysed the PCR reads using MiXCR and keeps one entry per CDR3 protein. Counted here are approximately 41,000 distinct CDR3 sequences, roughly 21% occurring once; the ten biggest clones make up 0.9% to 1.2%. The origin of this receptor is a human donor in good health. Some libraries in this study had Jurkat cell RNA spiked in. The sequenced sample consisted of naive CD8+ T cells from blood, with Jurkat cell RNA spiked in. Subset defined: FACS-sorted CD8+CD4-CCR7+CD45RA+ naive T cells.

The CDR3 sequence is CSARVPAFGTENQPQHF. Written as DNA, the CDR3 is TGCAGTGCTAGAGTCCCGGCTTTTGGGACAGAGAATCAGCCCCAGCATTTT. V gene TRBV20-1 combines with J gene TRBJ1-5, with 7 bases fitting TRBD1. Germline V gives CDR1 DFQATT, CDR2 SNEGSKA (reference sequence). V was pared by 1 base and J by 4 bases, with 13 bases of the junction left unmatched. This CDR3 region has 17 residues.